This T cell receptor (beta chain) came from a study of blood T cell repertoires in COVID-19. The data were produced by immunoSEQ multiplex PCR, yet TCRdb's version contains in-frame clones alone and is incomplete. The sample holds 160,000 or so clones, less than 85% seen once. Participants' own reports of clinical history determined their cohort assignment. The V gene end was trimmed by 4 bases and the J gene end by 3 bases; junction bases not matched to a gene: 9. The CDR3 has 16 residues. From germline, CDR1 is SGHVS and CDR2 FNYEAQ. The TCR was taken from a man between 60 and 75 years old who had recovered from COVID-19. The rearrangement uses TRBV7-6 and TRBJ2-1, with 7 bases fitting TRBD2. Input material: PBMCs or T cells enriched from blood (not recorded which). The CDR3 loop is CASSSRAGSSYNEQFF. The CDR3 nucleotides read TGTGCCAGCAGCTCAAGAGCGGGAAGTAGCTACAATGAGCAGTTCTTC.